Following are 8 T cell receptor beta chains from one sample sequenced in a study of cytomegalovirus exposure and HLA in healthy donors. Using immunoSEQ multiplex PCR, the repertoire was profiled, and TCRdb retains in-frame clones only, with some absent. This table holds 140,000 or so clones, over 80% found once. The sequenced sample consisted of PBMCs. The source is a young man in good health and CMV-seropositive.

The chain links TRBV9 to TRBJ2-1; D is perhaps TRBD2 (5 bases). This CDR3 region has 12 residues. Per the germline V gene, CDR1 is SGDLS and CDR2 is YYNGEE. V lost 4 bases and J 5 bases, leaving 7 bases between the germline ends. This CDR3 is CASSQEDNEQFF. DNA for the CDR3: TGTGCCAGCAGCCAGGAGGACAATGAGCAGTTCTTC.

CDR3 protein: CASSQDQGGPLSNEQFF. The DNA for the CDR3 is TGCGCCAGCAGCCAAGATCAAGGGGGTCCCCTCAGCAATGAGCAGTTCTTC. The chain recombines TRBV4-1 with TRBJ2-1, with D perhaps TRBD1 (6 bases). V was shortened by 0 bases and J by 6 bases, with 18 bases between the two germline ends. CDR3 length equals 17 residues. Germline V CDR1 and CDR2: MGHRA, YSYEKL.

The rearrangement links TRBV27 to TRBJ1-1; a weak D match, TRBD1 (5 bases). The CDR3 runs to 13 residues. The germline gives CDR1 MNHEY, CDR2 SMNVEV (reference sequence). V was pared by 3 bases and J by 3 bases, with 8 bases between. CDR3 sequence: CASSFRRDTEAFF. Here the CDR3 DNA reads TGTGCCAGCAGTTTTCGCAGGGACACTGAAGCTTTCTTT.

The CDR3 spells CAISEEARSYEQYF. CDR3 coding DNA: TGTGCCATCAGTGAAGAAGCGCGCTCCTACGAGCAGTACTTC. The rearrangement joins TRBV10-3 to TRBJ2-7; D not certain. Trimming removed 3 bases from V and 0 bases from J, with 9 bases in between. CDR1 and CDR2 from the germline V gene are ENHRY and SYGVKD. The CDR3 extends over 14 amino acids.

This chain uses TRBV27 with TRBJ1-2; TRBD1 agrees at 10 bases. The germline CDR1 and CDR2 sequences are MNHEY and SMNVEV (reference sequence). The J segment lost 4 bases and the V segment lost 3 bases, leaving 5 bases of the junction unmatched. The CDR3 covers 15 residues. CDR3 sequence: CASSFSTGGRYGYTF. The DNA for the CDR3 is TGTGCCAGCAGTTTCTCGACAGGGGGCCGCTATGGCTACACCTTC.

This clone was observed once. The chain has TRBV13 and TRBJ2-1; D may be TRBD2 (6 bases). From germline, CDR1 is PRHDT and CDR2 FYEKMQ (reference sequence). The length of the CDR3 is 14 residues. Trimming stripped 5 bases from V and 6 bases from J, with 14 bases between. The CDR3 DNA reads as TGTGCCAGCAGCCTGGGACTCCGTTCCAATGAGCAGTTCTTC. This codes for CASSLGLRSNEQFF.

The table lists this clone with a count of one. V is TRBV6-6 and J is TRBJ1-3; possible D gene TRBD1, 5 bases. The CDR3 loop spans 14 amino acids. Germline-derived CDR1 and CDR2 are MNHNY and SVGAGI (reference sequence). V lost 4 bases, J lost 3 bases, and 10 bases lay in between. CDR3 residues: CASSSRQFGNTIYF. In nucleotides, the CDR3 is TGTGCCAGCAGTTCTAGACAGTTTGGAAACACCATATATTTT.

DNA for the CDR3: TGTGCCAGTAGTACGCGGAGTTATGGCTACACCTTC. This codes for CASSTRSYGYTF. This chain connects TRBV19 to TRBJ1-2; D not certain. Germline values: CDR1 LNHDA, CDR2 SQIVND (reference sequence). This CDR3 contains 12 residues. The germline V and J ends were trimmed by 4 bases and 5 bases, with 8 bases remaining between them.